Sequencing of this TCR beta chain was carried out in a study of cytomegalovirus exposure and HLA in healthy donors. General study points: Later analysis demonstrated an association between a missense DCLRE1C variant and TCR beta V- and J-gene trimming. Immune exposure data for these donors was limited to CMV serostatus.

In regard to this clone: The antigen remains unidentified.

Each donor was nominally healthy when sampled (though unrecorded immune exposures were likely). Both 60 Vbeta primers and 13 Jbeta primers went into the PCR. The assay was immunoSEQ multiplex PCR, and TCRdb's table has in-frame clones only and misses some. The repertoire holds some 150,000 clones, with 65% to 85% as singletons. Trimming removed 0 bases from V and 1 base from J; junction bases left unmatched: 1. CDR3 length: 16 residues. Germline assignment: CDR1 SGHRS and CDR2 YFSETQ. The rearrangement joins TRBV5-1 to TRBJ2-4, with 10 bases identical to TRBD1. Sequencing was performed on PBMCs. The TCR originated in a woman in her thirties or forties in good health and CMV-seropositive. The CDR3 protein is CASSLETGGAKNIQYF. CDR3 DNA: TGCGCCAGCAGCTTGGAGACAGGGGGCGCCAAAAACATTCAGTACTTC. Variable domain in full (rest from reference TRBV5-1 and TRBJ2-4): KAGVTQTPRYLIKTRGQQVTLSCSPISGHRSVSWYQQTPGQGLQFLFEYFSETQRNKGNFPGRFSGRQFSNSRSEMNVSTLELGDSALYLCASSLETGGAKNIQYFGAGTRLSVL.